Presented here are 13 T cell receptor beta chains from one specimen sequenced in a study of blood T cell repertoires in COVID-19. Only in-frame clones appear in the TCRdb table, and some are missing; sequencing was by immunoSEQ multiplex PCR. The sample holds 75,000 to 100,000 clones; roughly 90% are singletons and the top ten take roughly 1.7%. The sample comprised peripheral blood. These receptors were taken from a man older than 75 with acute or convalescent COVID-19.

Only a few counts were recorded for this clone. The rearrangement joins TRBV11-1 to TRBJ2-7, with D unresolved. Germline V gene data show CDR1 as SGHAT and CDR2 as FQDESV (reference sequence). V lost 0 bases to trimming and J lost 6 bases, with 9 bases between them. The CDR3 is 13 residues long. CDR3 DNA: TGTGCCAGCAGCTTAGCTGGGCGCAGCGAGCAGTACTTC. Residues: CASSLAGRSEQYF.

The rearrangement uses TRBV5-1 and TRBJ1-1; no clear D gene. The CDR3 is made up of 13 amino acids. V shed 2 bases and J shed 0 bases, with 5 bases lying between them. Germline CDR1 reads SGHRS; CDR2 reads YFSETQ. CDR3 nucleotides: TGCGCCAGCAGCTTCCAGGTGAACACTGAAGCTTTCTTT. It yields the protein CASSFQVNTEAFF.

With regard to this clone: The sample has other DNA sequences that encode this CDR3 too. This sequence joins TRBV7-2 and TRBJ2-3, with 15 bases identical to TRBD2. The CDR3 is 16 amino acids. V lost 4 bases to trimming and J lost 4 bases; unmatched junction nucleotides: 3. Per germline, CDR1 SGHTA and CDR2 FQGNSA. CDR3 region: CASSSGLAGGADTQYF. CDR3 sequence (DNA): TGTGCCAGCAGCTCCGGACTAGCGGGAGGGGCAGATACGCAGTATTTT.

This chain connects TRBV2 to TRBJ1-5, with a weak D call TRBD1 (5 bases). Deletions cut 6 bases from V and 3 bases from J, with 9 bases between. Germline CDR1 is SNHLY and CDR2 is FYNNEI. The CDR3 consists of 13 residues. The CDR3 nucleotides read TGTGCCAGCAGCGCGGGGCTCAATCAGCCCCAGCATTTT. Protein product: CASSAGLNQPQHF.

The chain combines TRBV9 with TRBJ2-3; TRBD2 matches at 7 bases. Germline V gene lookup returns CDR1 SGDLS and CDR2 YYNGEE. The V segment lost 1 base and the J segment 4 bases; nucleotides outside the gene matches: 6. The CDR3 totals 15 residues. The CDR3 DNA is TGTGCCAGCAGCGTACAATCGACTAGCTCAGATACGCAGTATTTT. Protein: CASSVQSTSSDTQYF.

The gene calls are TRBV7-6 and TRBJ1-2, with D perhaps TRBD1 (6 bases). Trimming took 1 base from V and 5 from J, leaving 20 bases between them. This CDR3 comprises 17 residues. Germline CDR1 SGHVS, CDR2 FNYEAQ. The CDR3 loop is CASSLEATGAGWYGYTF. The CDR3 coding sequence is TGTGCCAGCAGCTTAGAGGCGACAGGAGCGGGGTGGTATGGCTACACCTTC. Combining the CDR3 with reference TRBV7-6 and TRBJ1-2 gives the whole variable domain GAGVSQSPRYKVTKRGQDVALRCDPISGHVSLYWYRQALGQGPEFLTYFNYEAQQDKSGLPNDRFSAERPEGSISTLTIQRTEQRDSAMYRCASSLEATGAGWYGYTFGSGTRLTVV.

The chain combines TRBV14 with TRBJ2-2, with 7 positions matching TRBD2. V was pared by 7 bases and J by 0 bases, with 8 bases of the junction left unmatched. This CDR3 contains 16 residues. CDR1 is SGHDN and CDR2 is FVKESK in the germline V gene. In DNA form, the CDR3 reads TGTGCCAGCACCCAGGCGGCGGGGGCGAACACCGGGGAGCTGTTTTTT. Its protein is CASTQAAGANTGELFF.

The chain couples TRBV5-1 to TRBJ1-1; 8 bases are a match to TRBD1. CDR1 and CDR2 from the germline V gene are SGHRS and YFSETQ. Trimming took 0 bases from V and 5 from J; bases not matched to a gene: 0. CDR3 size: 13 residues. The CDR3 DNA follows: TGCGCCAGCAGCTTGGGGACAGGGACTGAAGCTTTCTTT. Its translation: CASSLGTGTEAFF.

The J gene is TRBJ2-1, the V gene TRBV19; D is uncertain. Trimming stripped 3 bases from V and 3 bases from J, with 9 bases between. This CDR3 comprises 14 residues. Germline V gene lookup returns CDR1 LNHDA and CDR2 SQIVND (reference sequence). The CDR3 protein is CASSIASVYNEQFF. The CDR3 nucleotides read TGTGCCAGTAGTATTGCAAGCGTCTACAATGAGCAGTTCTTC.

This sequence joins TRBV9 and TRBJ1-1; the D is unclear. The CDR3 extends over 13 amino acids. V was shortened by 4 bases and J by 1 base, with 8 bases between the two germline ends. Germline V gene sequence: CDR1 SGDLS, CDR2 YYNGEE. The CDR3 reads CASSLTPNTEAFF. CDR3 bases: TGTGCCAGCAGCCTGACACCGAACACTGAAGCTTTCTTT. Complete variable domain (other parts from reference TRBV9 and TRBJ1-1): DSGVTQTPKHLITATGQRVTLRCSPRSGDLSVYWYQQSLDQGLQFLIQYYNGEERAKGNILERFSAQQFPDLHSELNLSSLELGDSALYFCASSLTPNTEAFFGQGTRLTVV.

CDR3: CASSPLTDFQETQYF. CDR3 nucleotides: TGTGCCAGTAGTCCCCTCACCGACTTTCAAGAGACCCAGTACTTC. The chain couples TRBV19 to TRBJ2-5; no clear D gene. Germline loops: CDR1 LNHDA, CDR2 SQIVND (reference sequence). CDR3 length: 15 residues. Trimming removed 5 bases at V and 2 bases at J, with 15 bases between.

This rearrangement joins TRBV7-9 to TRBJ2-5, with TRBD2 as a possible D gene (5 bases). This CDR3 is built from 11 residues. Per the germline V gene, CDR1 is SEHNR and CDR2 is FQNEAQ (reference sequence). The V end was cut by 5 bases, the J end by 7 bases, with 8 bases between. CDR3 sequence: CASSREGTQYF. CDR3 in DNA: TGTGCCAGCAGCCGAGAGGGGACCCAGTACTTC.

The rearrangement links TRBV6-2 or TRBV6-3 to TRBJ2-7, with D possibly TRBD1 on 5 matching bases. The CDR3 sequence is 17 residues long. Germline lookup yields CDR1 MNHEY and CDR2 SVGEGT. Trimming stripped 0 bases from V and 5 bases from J, with 20 bases between. CDR3 loop: CASSYSSRQPGMNEQYF. DNA of the CDR3: TGTGCCAGCAGTTACTCGAGTCGGCAGCCAGGGATGAACGAGCAGTACTTC.